These 27 T cell receptor beta chains share one sample of origin, sequenced in a study of cytomegalovirus exposure and HLA in healthy donors. This PCR relied on a set of 60 Vbeta primers and 13 Jbeta primers. Method: immunoSEQ multiplex PCR; TCRdb's copy keeps in-frame clones and lacks some. The sample lists 100,000 to 150,000 clones, 70% to 85% occurring once. The sequenced sample consisted of PBMCs. The origin of the receptors is a boy aged 2 to 9 in good health and CMV-seronegative.

The chain is built from TRBV5-1 and TRBJ2-7; D might be TRBD2 (5 bases). The CDR3 spans 15 residues. The germline gives CDR1 SGHRS, CDR2 YFSETQ. V gave up 4 bases and J gave up 2 bases, with 16 bases separating them. The CDR3, as DNA: TGCGCCAGCAGCAGAATACCCGGGGTAACCTACGAGCAGTACTTC. It translates to CASSRIPGVTYEQYF.

The genes are TRBV10-3 and TRBJ2-1; maybe TRBD2 (6 bases). The CDR3 runs to 15 residues. V was shortened by 7 bases and J by 7 bases, with 20 bases between the two germline ends. Germline loops: CDR1 ENHRY, CDR2 SYGVKD. CDR3 nucleotide sequence: TGTGCCATCACCCGGGGGTCAGTGGAAAGGAATGAGCAGTTCTTC. Its translation: CAITRGSVERNEQFF.

The gene calls are TRBV7-3 and TRBJ2-2, with 13 bases fitting TRBD2. Per the germline V gene, CDR1 is SGHTA and CDR2 is FQGTGA. The CDR3 has 19 residues. V was pared by 4 bases and J by 6 bases, with 14 bases of the junction left unmatched. The CDR3 is CASSSSPAGLAGKPGELFF. The DNA of the CDR3 is TGTGCCAGCAGCTCCTCACCGGCGGGACTAGCGGGAAAACCCGGGGAGCTGTTTTTT.

CDR3 DNA: TGTGCCAGCAGCCAAGATCCAGATTCTGGGGCCAACGTCCTGACTTTC. Translated, it gives CASSQDPDSGANVLTF. The chain links TRBV4-2 to TRBJ2-6; no firm D call. CDR1 and CDR2 from the germline V gene are LGHNA and YNFKEQ. V lost 0 bases to trimming and J lost 1 base, with 7 bases between them. This CDR3 is 16 amino acids long.

The CDR3 loop reads CAISESRGGTGGQPQHF. DNA of the CDR3: TGTGCCATCAGTGAGTCGAGAGGGGGAACAGGGGGTCAGCCCCAGCATTTT. The gene calls are TRBV10-3 and TRBJ1-5, with 8 bases matching TRBD1. Germline CDR1 and CDR2: ENHRY and SYGVKD. Germline trimming cut 0 bases from V and 6 bases from J; bases unmatched to any gene: 10. The CDR3 spans 17 residues.

This chain's CDR3 is CASSFETGGPPLQYF. The CDR3 nucleotides are TGTGCCAGCAGCTTCGAGACAGGGGGGCCCCCCTTGCAGTATTTT. V is TRBV5-6 and J is TRBJ2-3; 9 nucleotides line up with TRBD1. Trimming removed 2 bases from V and 11 bases from J; junction bases left unmatched: 12. The germline CDR1 and CDR2 sequences are SGHDT and YYEEEE. The CDR3 has 15 amino acids.

The rearrangement uses TRBV9 and TRBJ2-3; 9 nucleotides align to TRBD2. This CDR3 has 16 residues. The trim removed 4 bases at V and 1 base at J, leaving 7 bases unmatched. Germline CDR1 SGDLS, CDR2 YYNGEE. The CDR3 region is CASSFLAGDGTDTQYF. The DNA for the CDR3 is TGTGCCAGCAGCTTCTTAGCGGGGGATGGCACAGATACGCAGTATTTT.

The chain employs TRBV5-4 and TRBJ2-1, with 8 bases lining up with TRBD1. J was trimmed by 6 bases and V by 0 bases; bases with no gene match: 8. Germline V gene lookup returns CDR1 SGHNT and CDR2 YYREEE (reference sequence). The CDR3 runs to 16 residues. The CDR3 DNA follows: TGTGCCAGCAGCTTGGGGACAGGGAAACTTTTCAATGAGCAGTTCTTC. This sequence encodes CASSLGTGKLFNEQFF.

The chain joins TRBV6-1 to TRBJ2-2, with D tentatively TRBD2 (5 bases). The CDR3 covers 12 residues. From germline, CDR1 is MNHNS and CDR2 SASEGT. With 8 bases removed from V and 3 bases from J, the gap between germline ends came to 7 bases. Written as DNA, the CDR3 is TGTGCCAGCCCAGCGGACACCGGGGAGCTGTTTTTT. It specifies CASPADTGELFF.

This chain connects TRBV6-4 to TRBJ2-1, with 7 bases fitting TRBD2. Germline V CDR1 and CDR2: MRHNA, SNTAGT. With V trimmed by 0 bases and J by 9 bases, 11 bases remained unmatched. The CDR3 runs 16 residues. CDR3 nucleotide sequence: TGTGCCAGCAGTGACTCGAGGGAGGGCGTGGCCCGTGAGCAGTTCTTC. It codes for CASSDSREGVAREQFF.

The chain couples TRBV9 to TRBJ1-2; D might be TRBD1 (5 bases). V gave up 3 bases and J gave up 1 base, with 7 bases separating them. Germline values: CDR1 SGDLS, CDR2 YYNGEE. There are 13 residues in the CDR3. The CDR3 is CASSAGGNYGYTF. The CDR3, as DNA: TGTGCCAGCAGCGCCGGGGGTAACTATGGCTACACCTTC.

CDR3 DNA sequence: TGTGCCAGTTTGGCGGGGGCCTACAATGAGCAGTTCTTC. Translated, it gives CASLAGAYNEQFF. The chain uses TRBV19 and TRBJ2-1; 7 bases are shared with TRBD2. CDR1 and CDR2 (germline): LNHDA, SQIVND (reference sequence). The CDR3 extends over 13 amino acids. V trimming: 8 bases; J trimming: 2 bases; junction bases outside the gene matches: 3. Together with reference TRBV19 and TRBJ2-1, the CDR3 gives the full variable domain: DGGITQSPKYLFRKEGQNVTLSCEQNLNHDAMYWYRQDPGQGLRLIYYSQIVNDFQKGDIAEGYSVSREKKESFPLTVTSAQKNPTAFYLCASLAGAYNEQFFGPGTRLTVL.

This sequence joins TRBV18 and TRBJ1-2, with 10 bases lining up with TRBD1. This CDR3 spans 15 amino acids. The V gene end was trimmed by 3 bases and the J gene end by 3 bases; junction bases not matched to a gene: 4. Germline V CDR1 and CDR2: KGHSH, LQKENI. CDR3 loop: CASSPGTGVDYGYTF. The CDR3, as DNA: TGTGCCAGCTCACCCGGGACAGGGGTAGACTATGGCTACACCTTC.

V and J are TRBV9 and TRBJ1-2; tentatively, D is TRBD1 (5 bases). V dropped 3 bases and J dropped 1 base, with 13 bases sitting between them. Per the germline V gene, CDR1 is SGDLS and CDR2 is YYNGEE. There are 15 residues in the CDR3. The CDR3 DNA follows: TGTGCCAGCAGCGGCACAGGCAAAGTTAACTATGGCTACACCTTC. Protein: CASSGTGKVNYGYTF.

V usage is TRBV7-9 and J usage is TRBJ2-7; possibly TRBD2 for D (6 bases). The CDR3 covers 12 residues. Trimming took 4 bases from V and 5 from J, leaving 9 bases between them. CDR1 is SEHNR, CDR2 FQNEAQ, per germline (reference sequence). DNA of the CDR3: TGTGCCAGCAGCTGGGAGGCAGACGAGCAGTACTTC. Residues: CASSWEADEQYF.

With respect to this clone: One junction end does not reproduce the germline sequence, and a read error may be involved. J is TRBJ1-1 and V is TRBV7-9, with a possible D match to TRBD1 (6 bases). The CDR3 is 16 amino acids. The germline V gene has CDR1 SEHNR and CDR2 FQNEAQ (reference sequence). CDR3 in amino acids: CSSSLMGGGGETEAFF. The CDR3 nucleotides are TGTTCCAGCAGCTTAATGGGGGGCGGGGGGGAGACTGAAGCTTTCTTT.

The V and J genes are TRBV27 and TRBJ1-1, with TRBD1 identical over 10 bases. Per the germline V gene, CDR1 is MNHEY and CDR2 is SMNVEV (reference sequence). The CDR3 extends over 15 amino acids. The V segment lost 6 bases and the J segment 3 bases; nucleotides outside the gene matches: 7. CDR3 sequence reads: CASRGTGVRDTEAFF. CDR3 nucleotide sequence: TGTGCCAGCAGGGGGACAGGGGTCCGGGACACTGAAGCTTTCTTT.

The chain has TRBV7-8 and TRBJ2-1; tentatively, D is TRBD2 (5 bases). Germline V gives CDR1 SGHVS, CDR2 FQNEAQ. The CDR3 has 15 amino acids. Between the trimmed V and J ends, which lost 5 bases and 0 bases, there was a span of 11 bases. The CDR3 sequence is CASSRSGTSYNEQFF. CDR3 in DNA: TGTGCCAGCAGCAGGAGCGGAACCTCCTACAATGAGCAGTTCTTC.

This rearrangement joins TRBV5-1 to TRBJ2-7, with 11 nucleotides matching TRBD1. The CDR3 is 15 amino acids. The germline V gene has CDR1 SGHRS and CDR2 YFSETQ. The trim removed 3 bases at V and 2 bases at J, leaving 4 bases unmatched. The CDR3 DNA reads as TGCGCCAGCAGCTCTGGACAGGGGGCTCCCTACGAGCAGTACGTC. This gives the protein CASSSGQGAPYEQYV.

This clone occurred once. The chain has TRBV30 and TRBJ2-1; the match to TRBD2 covers 9 bases. The CDR3 is made up of 13 amino acids. Germline lookup yields CDR1 GTSNPN and CDR2 SVGIG (reference sequence). J was trimmed by 6 bases and V by 3 bases; bases with no gene match: 3. The CDR3 loop is CAWRTSGFNEQFF. The CDR3 DNA reads as TGTGCCTGGAGGACTAGCGGTTTCAATGAGCAGTTCTTC. Using reference TRBV30 and TRBJ2-1 for the parts outside the CDR3, the full variable domain is SQTIHQWPATLVQPVGSPLSLECTVEGTSNPNLYWYRQAAGRGLQLLFYSVGIGQISSEVPQNLSASRPQDRQFILSSKKLLLSDSGFYLCAWRTSGFNEQFFGPGTRLTVL.

This chain joins TRBV18 and TRBJ1-1, with D unclear. CDR3 size: 14 residues. Germline V gene data show CDR1 as KGHSH and CDR2 as LQKENI. The germline V and J ends were trimmed by 3 bases and 3 bases, with 11 bases remaining between them. The CDR3: CASSPRELDTEAFF. Here the CDR3 DNA reads TGTGCCAGCTCACCGCGAGAATTAGACACTGAAGCTTTCTTT.

This clone turned up a few times. This chain connects TRBV5-1 to TRBJ2-7; TRBD1 matches 8 bases. V was pared by 3 bases and J by 6 bases, with 14 bases of the junction left unmatched. Germline V gene data show CDR1 as SGHRS and CDR2 as YFSETQ. The CDR3 is 16 residues long. The CDR3 protein is CASSSAFGQGIGEQYF. The CDR3 DNA reads TGCGCCAGCAGCTCAGCCTTCGGACAGGGAATCGGCGAGCAGTACTTC.

A single count supports this clone. This chain joins TRBV7-2 and TRBJ2-1, with a weak D call TRBD2 (5 bases). Germline V lookup: CDR1 SGHTA, CDR2 FQGNSA. The CDR3 has 19 residues. Trimming cost V 1 base and J 0 bases, with 19 bases left between them. CDR3 region: CASSLVGGRISSSYNEQFF. The CDR3 nucleotides are TGTGCCAGCAGCTTAGTAGGTGGGAGAATCTCAAGCTCCTACAATGAGCAGTTCTTC.

This clone is a singleton in its sample. This chain joins TRBV4-2 and TRBJ2-7; 11 nucleotides agree with TRBD2. Germline values: CDR1 LGHNA, CDR2 YNFKEQ. V was pared by 0 bases and J by 2 bases, with 3 bases of the junction left unmatched. CDR3 size: 16 residues. CDR3 in amino acids: CASSQDETSGTYEQYF. The DNA of the CDR3 is TGTGCCAGCAGCCAAGACGAGACTAGCGGGACCTACGAGCAGTACTTC.

This chain uses TRBV6-5 with TRBJ1-1, with D uncertain. V shed 0 bases and J shed 5 bases, with 13 bases lying between them. The V gene's germline CDR1 is MNHEY and CDR2 SVGAGI. There are 15 residues in the CDR3. The CDR3 is CASSYSAPSTTEAFF. In nucleotides, the CDR3 is TGTGCCAGCAGTTACTCCGCACCAAGCACGACTGAAGCTTTCTTT.

The chain has TRBV15 and TRBJ1-2, with TRBD1 matching 11 bases. CDR1 is LNHNV and CDR2 is YYDKDF in the germline V gene (reference sequence). The CDR3 has 14 residues. The V gene end was trimmed by 5 bases and the J gene end by 8 bases; junction bases not matched to a gene: 7. Written as DNA, the CDR3 is TGTGCCACCAGCGGAAGGACAGGGGGCAAGGGCTACACCTTC. This codes for CATSGRTGGKGYTF.

This chain uses TRBV4-3 with TRBJ1-2, with D possibly matching TRBD1 (5 bases). V lost 0 bases and J lost 2, with 7 bases in between. This CDR3 contains 14 residues. From germline, CDR1 is LGHNA and CDR2 YSLEER. For the CDR3, the DNA is TGCGCCAGCAGCCAAGATAGGGGAAACTATGGCTACACCTTC. This translates into CASSQDRGNYGYTF.